Below are 22 T cell receptor beta chains sequenced from a single sample in a study of blood T cell repertoires in COVID-19. Generated by immunoSEQ multiplex PCR, the TCRdb table keeps only in-frame clones and is missing some. The table lists roughly 670,000 clones, over 80% of them singletons. What was sequenced was peripheral blood. All receptors derive from a woman aged 18-29 years with acute or convalescent COVID-19.

The genes are TRBV27 and TRBJ2-7; D might be TRBD2 (6 bases). Trimming stripped 3 bases from V and 6 bases from J, with 36 bases between. Germline CDR1 is MNHEY and CDR2 is SMNVEV (reference sequence). The CDR3 extends over 21 amino acids. The CDR3 bases are TGTGCCAGCAGTTTTGTGGGGGGAAGCTATCTCTCAGTCCCACTGTTGGGCGAGCAGTACTTC. Its protein is CASSFVGGSYLSVPLLGEQYF.

V and J are TRBV5-5 and TRBJ1-1; possible D gene TRBD1, 5 bases. With 2 bases removed from V and 1 base from J, the gap between germline ends came to 6 bases. The CDR3 has 13 amino acids. Germline CDR1 reads SGHKS; CDR2 reads YYEKEE (reference sequence). CDR3 coding DNA: TGTGCCAGCAGCTTCGACAGGAACACTGAAGCTTTCTTT. Protein product: CASSFDRNTEAFF. The full variable domain, in which reference TRBV5-5 and TRBJ1-1 provide the parts outside the CDR3, is DAGVTQSPTHLIKTRGQQVTLRCSPISGHKSVSWYQQVLGQGPQFIFQYYEKEERGRGNFPDRFSARQFPNYSSELNVNALLLGDSALYLCASSFDRNTEAFFGQGTRLTVV.

CDR3 bases: TGTGCCAGCAGCGAATATCACACATCGTCTAGCACAGATACGCAGTATTTT. It is translated as CASSEYHTSSSTDTQYF. The chain combines TRBV9 with TRBJ2-3; D is uncertain. In germline, CDR1 is SGDLS, CDR2 YYNGEE. The CDR3 is made up of 17 amino acids. With 3 bases removed from V and 0 bases from J, the gap between germline ends came to 17 bases.

This chain uses TRBV6-6 with TRBJ1-1; tentatively, D is TRBD1 (6 bases). Germline CDR1 MNHNY, CDR2 SVGAGI (reference sequence). The CDR3 has 14 residues. Trimming pared 4 bases from V and 0 bases from J, leaving 9 bases between. CDR3 loop: CASSWTVMNTEAFF. The CDR3 DNA is TGTGCCAGCAGTTGGACAGTCATGAACACTGAAGCTTTCTTT.

This clone showed up just a few times. The chain employs TRBV7-9 and TRBJ1-1; D uncertain. Germline V gene sequence: CDR1 SEHNR, CDR2 FQNEAQ (reference sequence). The CDR3 consists of 12 residues. Trimming cost V 5 bases and J 8 bases, with 12 bases left between them. This chain's CDR3 is CASSNARYEAFF. CDR3 coding DNA: TGTGCCAGCAGCAATGCCAGGTACGAAGCTTTCTTT.

The chain has TRBV30 and TRBJ1-2; tentative D call: TRBD1 (6 bases). In germline, CDR1 is GTSNPN, CDR2 SVGIG (reference sequence). V shed 5 bases and J shed 8 bases, with 15 bases lying between them. CDR3 size: 12 residues. CDR3 sequence reads: CAWARGGGGYTF. As DNA, the CDR3 is TGTGCCTGGGCCAGAGGGGGTGGAGGCTACACCTTC.

This clone was seen a few times. The sample has other DNA sequences that encode this CDR3 too. The chain links TRBV5-1 to TRBJ1-1; no clear D gene. Germline CDR1 and CDR2: SGHRS and YFSETQ. V lost 1 base to trimming and J lost 0 bases, with 4 bases between them. The CDR3 runs 13 residues. The CDR3 sequence: CASSLSVNTEAFF. The CDR3 DNA follows: TGCGCCAGCAGCTTGTCGGTGAACACTGAAGCTTTCTTT.

The CDR3 DNA sequence: TGTGCCAGCTCACCCGGCCTAGGGACAGGGTCCGAGCAGTACTTC. It translates to CASSPGLGTGSEQYF. The V and J genes are TRBV18 and TRBJ2-7, with 9 nucleotides matching TRBD1. The CDR3 covers 15 residues. Germline V gene data show CDR1 as KGHSH and CDR2 as LQKENI. With 3 bases clipped from V and 6 bases from J, the junction kept 9 bases outside the gene matches.

The CDR3 reads CATRQTGNTEAFF. CDR3 DNA sequence: TGTGCCACCAGACAGACAGGGAACACTGAAGCTTTCTTT. V is TRBV24-1 and J is TRBJ1-1, with D possibly being TRBD1 (6 bases). V was pared by 7 bases and J by 1 base, with 9 bases between. CDR1 is KGHDR, CDR2 SFDVKD, per germline. CDR3 length: 13 residues.

The chain joins TRBV5-1 to TRBJ2-2; D gene ambiguous. Per the germline V gene, CDR1 is SGHRS and CDR2 is YFSETQ. Trimming stripped 0 bases from V and 3 bases from J, with 9 bases between. This CDR3 spans 15 amino acids. Here the CDR3 DNA reads TGCGCCAGCAGCTTGGATCCGGTCGACACCGGGGAGCTGTTTTTT. The encoded protein is CASSLDPVDTGELFF.

J is TRBJ2-1 and V is TRBV2; 10 bases agree with TRBD2. There are 16 residues in the CDR3. CDR1 and CDR2 (germline): SNHLY, FYNNEI. V trimming: 4 bases; J trimming: 5 bases; junction bases outside the gene matches: 8. DNA for the CDR3: TGTGCCAGCAGTGGGGCCACTAGCGGGGTAAACAATGAGCAGTTCTTC. Translating gives CASSGATSGVNNEQFF.

The chain uses TRBV18 and TRBJ1-1, with D unclear. This CDR3 region has 13 residues. Germline V gives CDR1 KGHSH, CDR2 LQKENI. Trimming took 3 bases from V and 1 from J, leaving 6 bases between them. In DNA form, the CDR3 reads TGTGCCAGCTCACCCGAGGGGAACACTGAAGCTTTCTTT. It translates to CASSPEGNTEAFF. The variable domain in full, with the rest retrieved from reference TRBV18 and TRBJ1-1, is NAGVMQNPRHLVRRRGQEARLRCSPMKGHSHVYWYRQLPEEGLKFMVYLQKENIIDESGMPKERFSAEFPKEGPSILRIQQVVRGDSAAYFCASSPEGNTEAFFGQGTRLTVV.

V is TRBV5-1 and J is TRBJ1-6; D is unresolved. V was clipped by 1 base and J by 9 bases, with 11 bases between them. The CDR3 loop spans 14 amino acids. Germline CDR1 is SGHRS and CDR2 is YFSETQ. CDR3 sequence: CASSLYPGGSPLHF. CDR3 bases: TGCGCCAGCAGCTTGTATCCGGGAGGTTCACCCCTCCACTTT.

The chain combines TRBV11-2 with TRBJ2-2; D remains unclear. This CDR3 contains 13 residues. Germline-derived CDR1 and CDR2 are SGHAT and FQNNGV. V gave up 2 bases and J gave up 9 bases, with 10 bases separating them. The CDR3 region is CASSLSYIRELFF. CDR3 DNA: TGTGCCAGCAGCTTATCTTATATAAGGGAGCTGTTTTTT.

The J gene is TRBJ2-3, the V gene TRBV6-2 or TRBV6-3; 7 bases are a match to TRBD1. Per the germline V gene, CDR1 is MNHEY and CDR2 is SVGEGT. J lost 11 bases, V lost 2 bases, and 13 bases had no gene match. CDR3 length: 15 residues. CDR3 region: CASSYPGQPSWGQYF. CDR3 nucleotides: TGTGCCAGCAGTTACCCGGGACAGCCAAGTTGGGGGCAGTATTTT.

The chain recombines TRBV19 with TRBJ1-5; possible D gene TRBD1, 5 bases. This CDR3 contains 17 residues. The germline V gene has CDR1 LNHDA and CDR2 SQIVND (reference sequence). The V end was cut by 2 bases, the J end by 6 bases, with 20 bases between. CDR3 nucleotide sequence: TGTGCCAGTAGTATAAGATTTGTGGTGCAGGGAGGTCAGCCCCAGCATTTT. Amino acids: CASSIRFVVQGGQPQHF.

The chain recombines TRBV4-1 with TRBJ1-5; D gene uncertain. Looked up from germline, CDR1 is MGHRA and CDR2 is YSYEKL. CDR3 length: 15 residues. V lost 1 base to trimming and J lost 3 bases, with 10 bases between them. The CDR3 sequence: CASSQGGEFNQPQHF. The CDR3 bases are TGCGCCAGCAGCCAAGGGGGAGAGTTCAATCAGCCCCAGCATTTT.

Details on this clone: The sample holds other DNA sequences that translate to the same CDR3. The chain employs TRBV6-5 and TRBJ1-2; 7 bases line up with TRBD1. Trimming took 3 bases from V and 8 from J; bases not matched to a gene: 6. The CDR3 totals 13 residues. Germline values: CDR1 MNHEY, CDR2 SVGAGI. The CDR3 here is CASSYSGGSGYTF. In nucleotides, the CDR3 is TGTGCCAGCAGTTATTCAGGGGGGTCGGGCTACACCTTC.

J is TRBJ1-5 and V is TRBV19, with no clear D. Germline V lookup: CDR1 LNHDA, CDR2 SQIVND (reference sequence). Between the trimmed V and J ends, which lost 3 bases and 0 bases, there was a span of 9 bases. CDR3 length equals 15 residues. As DNA, the CDR3 is TGTGCCAGTAGTATCCATGTGTTTAGCAATCAGCCCCAGCATTTT. This sequence encodes CASSIHVFSNQPQHF.

The chain employs TRBV9 and TRBJ1-1; 11 nucleotides line up with TRBD1. The CDR3 is 17 amino acids. CDR1 SGDLS and CDR2 YYNGEE come from the germline V gene. The J segment lost 1 base and the V segment lost 2 bases, leaving 7 bases of the junction unmatched. CDR3 sequence (DNA): TGTGCCAGCAGCGTTGGACAGGGGGCGGTGAGGAACACTGAAGCTTTCTTT. As protein: CASSVGQGAVRNTEAFF.

This rearrangement joins TRBV20-1 to TRBJ2-2; no firm D call. CDR3 length: 13 amino acids. CDR1 and CDR2 from the germline V gene are DFQATT and SNEGSKA (reference sequence). V lost 3 bases, J lost 1 base, and 6 bases lay in between. The CDR3 loop reads CSASGQNTGELFF. In nucleotides, the CDR3 is TGCAGTGCTAGTGGGCAGAACACCGGGGAGCTGTTTTTT.

The chain recombines TRBV6-5 with TRBJ1-2; TRBD1 aligns across 10 bases. V trimming: 5 bases; J trimming: 4 bases; junction bases outside the gene matches: 4. The germline V gene encodes CDR1 MNHEY and CDR2 SVGAGI. The CDR3 spans 14 residues. CDR3 sequence reads: CASSLRDRGYGYTF. In nucleotides, the CDR3 is TGTGCCAGCAGTCTCCGGGACAGGGGCTATGGCTACACCTTC.